This T cell receptor (beta chain) was recorded in a study of T cell responses to AZD1222 COVID-19 vaccine. Study-level information: Second-dose schedules of about 4 or about 12 weeks were combined.

To note about this clone: No antigen is known for it.

The CDR3 contains 17 residues. V was pared by 3 bases and J by 2 bases, with 13 bases of the junction left unmatched. CDR1 is SGHKS, CDR2 YYEKEE, per germline (reference sequence). Study-wide results and caveats: Reportedly, close to half of spike-specific TCRs are directed against unmutated variant regions. CD4 TCRs linked to vaccination spanned spike, dominating at 160-218 and 743-854. The donors showed a predominance of white British ancestry and of females, with possible underestimation of clonal diversity.

TCRdb keeps only in-frame clones here, not all; method: immunoSEQ multiplex PCR. The sample consists of about 120,000 clones, less than 90% of them appearing once. The genes are TRBV5-5 and TRBJ2-7; 8 nucleotides line up with TRBD2. Source: peripheral blood, taken on day 0 of AZD1222 vaccination. This receptor was taken from an adult in good health. This CDR3 is CASSSLPGSGGAYEQYF. The CDR3 nucleotides are TGTGCCAGCAGCTCTCTGCCTGGGAGCGGGGGAGCCTACGAGCAGTACTTC.